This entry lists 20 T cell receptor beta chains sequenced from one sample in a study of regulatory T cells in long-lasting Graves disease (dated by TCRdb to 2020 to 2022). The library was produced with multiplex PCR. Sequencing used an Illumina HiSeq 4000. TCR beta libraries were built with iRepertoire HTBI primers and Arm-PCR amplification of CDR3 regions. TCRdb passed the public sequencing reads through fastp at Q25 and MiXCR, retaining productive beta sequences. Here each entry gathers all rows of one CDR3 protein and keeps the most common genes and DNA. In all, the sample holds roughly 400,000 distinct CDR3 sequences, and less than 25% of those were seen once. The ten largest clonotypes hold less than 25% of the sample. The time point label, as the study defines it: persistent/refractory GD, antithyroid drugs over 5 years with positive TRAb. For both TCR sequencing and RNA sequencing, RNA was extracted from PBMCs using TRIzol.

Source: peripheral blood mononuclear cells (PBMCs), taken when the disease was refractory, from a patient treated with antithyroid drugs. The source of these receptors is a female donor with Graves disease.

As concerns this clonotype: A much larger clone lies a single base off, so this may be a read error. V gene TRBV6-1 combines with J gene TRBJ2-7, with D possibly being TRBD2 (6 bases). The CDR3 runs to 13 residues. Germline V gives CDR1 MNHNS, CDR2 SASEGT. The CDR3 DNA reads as TGTGCCAGCAGTCAGCGGGCCTCCTACGGGCAGTACTTC. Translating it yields CASSQRASYGQYF.

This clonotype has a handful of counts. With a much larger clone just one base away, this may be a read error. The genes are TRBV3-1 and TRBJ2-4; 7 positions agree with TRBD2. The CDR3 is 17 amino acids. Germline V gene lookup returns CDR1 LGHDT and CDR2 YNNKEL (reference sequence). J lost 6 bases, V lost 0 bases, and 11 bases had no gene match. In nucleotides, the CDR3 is TGTGCCAGCAGCCAAGAAGAGGGGAGGGCTACGATAAACATTCAGTACTTC. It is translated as CASSQEEGRATINIQYF.

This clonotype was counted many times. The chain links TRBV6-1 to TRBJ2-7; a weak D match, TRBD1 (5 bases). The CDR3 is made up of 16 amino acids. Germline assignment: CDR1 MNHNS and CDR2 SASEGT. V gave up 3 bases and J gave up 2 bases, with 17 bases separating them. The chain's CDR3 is CASSDQISGIPYEQYF. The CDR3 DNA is TGTGCCAGCAGTGACCAAATTTCAGGGATCCCCTACGAGCAGTACTTC.

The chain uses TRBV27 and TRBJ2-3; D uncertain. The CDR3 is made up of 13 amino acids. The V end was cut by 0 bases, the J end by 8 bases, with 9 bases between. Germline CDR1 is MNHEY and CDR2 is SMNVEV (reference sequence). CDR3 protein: CASSLSKVGTQYF. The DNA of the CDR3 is TGTGCCAGCAGTTTATCGAAAGTAGGTACGCAGTATTTT.

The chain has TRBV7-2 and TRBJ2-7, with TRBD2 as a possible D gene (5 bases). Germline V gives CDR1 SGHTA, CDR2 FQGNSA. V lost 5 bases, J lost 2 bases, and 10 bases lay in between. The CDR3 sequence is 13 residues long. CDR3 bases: TGTGCCAGCAGCACGGGAATCCCCTACGAGCAGTACTTC. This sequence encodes CASSTGIPYEQYF. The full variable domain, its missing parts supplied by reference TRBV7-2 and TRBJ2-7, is GAGVSQSPSNKVTEKGKDVELRCDPISGHTALYWYRQSLGQGLEFLIYFQGNSAPDKSGLPSDRFSAERTGGSVSTLTIQRTQQEDSAVYLCASSTGIPYEQYFGPGTRLTVT.

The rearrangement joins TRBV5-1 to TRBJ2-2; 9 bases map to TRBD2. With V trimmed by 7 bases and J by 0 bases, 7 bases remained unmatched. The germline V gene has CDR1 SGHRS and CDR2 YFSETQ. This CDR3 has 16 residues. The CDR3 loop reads CASAQRLAANTGELFF. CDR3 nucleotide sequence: TGCGCCAGCGCCCAGAGACTAGCGGCGAACACCGGGGAGCTGTTTTTT.

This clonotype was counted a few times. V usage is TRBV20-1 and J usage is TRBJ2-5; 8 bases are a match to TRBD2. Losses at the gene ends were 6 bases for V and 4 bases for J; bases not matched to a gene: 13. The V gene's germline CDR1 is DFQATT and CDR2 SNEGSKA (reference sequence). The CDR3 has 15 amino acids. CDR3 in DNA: TGCAGTGCGATGGCGGGAGGCAACTTAGGAGAGACCCAGTACTTC. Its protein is CSAMAGGNLGETQYF.

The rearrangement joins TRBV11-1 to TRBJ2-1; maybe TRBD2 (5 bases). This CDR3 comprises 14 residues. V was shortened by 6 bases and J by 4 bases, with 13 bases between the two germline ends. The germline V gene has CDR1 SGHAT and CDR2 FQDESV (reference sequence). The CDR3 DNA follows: TGTGCCAGCAGTCAAGGACTCTCTTACAATGAGCAGTTCTTC. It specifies CASSQGLSYNEQFF.

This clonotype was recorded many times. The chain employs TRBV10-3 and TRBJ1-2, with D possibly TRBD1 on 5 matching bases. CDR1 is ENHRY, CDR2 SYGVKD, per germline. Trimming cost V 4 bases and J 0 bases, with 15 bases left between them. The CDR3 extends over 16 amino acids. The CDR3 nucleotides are TGTGCCATCAGTGGGGCAGGGAGAGAGGCTAACTATGGCTACACCTTC. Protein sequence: CAISGAGREANYGYTF.

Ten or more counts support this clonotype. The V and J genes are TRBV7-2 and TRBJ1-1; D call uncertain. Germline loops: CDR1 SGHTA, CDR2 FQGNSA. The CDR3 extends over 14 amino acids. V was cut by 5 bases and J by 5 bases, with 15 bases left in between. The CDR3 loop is CASSPDILGTEAFF. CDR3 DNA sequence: TGTGCCAGCAGCCCCGACATCCTGGGGACTGAAGCTTTCTTT.

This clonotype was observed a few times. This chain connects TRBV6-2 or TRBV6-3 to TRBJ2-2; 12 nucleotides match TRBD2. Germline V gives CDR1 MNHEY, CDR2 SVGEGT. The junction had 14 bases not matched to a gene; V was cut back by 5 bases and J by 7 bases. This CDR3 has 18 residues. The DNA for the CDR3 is TGTGCCAGCAGTCCCATCCCTAGCGGGAGGGCCACGGGCGGGGAGCTGTTTTTT. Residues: CASSPIPSGRATGGELFF.

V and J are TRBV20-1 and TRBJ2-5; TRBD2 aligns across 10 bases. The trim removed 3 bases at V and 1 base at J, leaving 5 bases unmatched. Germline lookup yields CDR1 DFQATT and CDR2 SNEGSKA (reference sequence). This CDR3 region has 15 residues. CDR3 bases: TGCAGTGCTAGCATCACTAGCGGGATCCAAGAGACCCAGTACTTC. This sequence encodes CSASITSGIQETQYF.

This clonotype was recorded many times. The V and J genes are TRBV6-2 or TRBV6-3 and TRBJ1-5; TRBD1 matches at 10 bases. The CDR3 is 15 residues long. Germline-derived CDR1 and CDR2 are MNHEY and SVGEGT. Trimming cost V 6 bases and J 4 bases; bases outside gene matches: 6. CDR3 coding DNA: TGTGCCAGCAGCTCCCGACAGGGGGCAAATCAGCCCCAGCATTTT. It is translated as CASSSRQGANQPQHF.

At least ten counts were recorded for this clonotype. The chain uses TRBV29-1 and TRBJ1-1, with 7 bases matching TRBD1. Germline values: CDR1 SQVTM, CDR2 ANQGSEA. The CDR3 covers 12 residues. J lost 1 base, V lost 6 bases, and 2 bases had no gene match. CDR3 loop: CSVRQGNTEAFF. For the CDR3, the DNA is TGCAGCGTGCGACAGGGGAACACTGAAGCTTTCTTT.

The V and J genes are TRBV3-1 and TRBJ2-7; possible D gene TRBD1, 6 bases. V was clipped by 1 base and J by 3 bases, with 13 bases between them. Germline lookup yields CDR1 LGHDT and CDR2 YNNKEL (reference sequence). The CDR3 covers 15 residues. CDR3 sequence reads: CASSQGRGFNYEQYF. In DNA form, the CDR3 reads TGTGCCAGCAGCCAAGGAAGGGGGTTCAACTACGAGCAGTACTTC.

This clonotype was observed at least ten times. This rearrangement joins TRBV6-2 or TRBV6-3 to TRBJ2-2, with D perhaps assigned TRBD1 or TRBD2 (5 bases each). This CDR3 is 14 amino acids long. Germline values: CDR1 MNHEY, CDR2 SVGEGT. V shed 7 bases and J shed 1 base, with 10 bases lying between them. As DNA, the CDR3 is TGTGCCAGCAAAGGGACGGTGAACACCGGGGAGCTGTTTTTT. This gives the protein CASKGTVNTGELFF.

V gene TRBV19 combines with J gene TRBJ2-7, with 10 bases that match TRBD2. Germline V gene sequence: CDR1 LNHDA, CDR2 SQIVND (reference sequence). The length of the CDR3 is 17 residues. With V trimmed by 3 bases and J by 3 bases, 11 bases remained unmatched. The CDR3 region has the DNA TGTGCCAGTAGTATCATGATGGGACTAGCGAACAACTACGAGCAGTACTTC. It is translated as CASSIMMGLANNYEQYF.

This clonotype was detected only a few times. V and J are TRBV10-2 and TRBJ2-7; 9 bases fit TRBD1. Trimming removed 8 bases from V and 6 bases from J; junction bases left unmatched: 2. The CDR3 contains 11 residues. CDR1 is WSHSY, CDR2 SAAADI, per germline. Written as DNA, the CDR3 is TGCGCCAGCGGGGACAGGGCCGAGCAGTACTTC. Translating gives CASGDRAEQYF.

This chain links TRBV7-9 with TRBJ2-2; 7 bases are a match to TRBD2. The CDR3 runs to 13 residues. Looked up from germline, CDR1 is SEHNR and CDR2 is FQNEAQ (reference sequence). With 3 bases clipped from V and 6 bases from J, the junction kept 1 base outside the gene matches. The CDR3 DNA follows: TGTGCCAGCAGCTTTAGCGGGCCCGGGGAGCTGTTTTTT. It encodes CASSFSGPGELFF.

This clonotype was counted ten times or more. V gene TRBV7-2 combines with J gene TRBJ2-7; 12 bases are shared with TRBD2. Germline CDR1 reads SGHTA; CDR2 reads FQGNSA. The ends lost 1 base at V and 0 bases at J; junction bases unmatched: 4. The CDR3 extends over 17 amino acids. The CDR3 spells CASSLVLAGGGSYEQYF. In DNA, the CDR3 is TGTGCCAGCAGCTTAGTACTAGCGGGAGGCGGCTCCTACGAGCAGTACTTC.